This T cell receptor beta chain was captured by sequencing in a study of early T cells in non-severe SARS-CoV-2 infection. The wider study: Sequenced bulk RNA came from whole blood that was unsorted, and chains were unpaired.

V was shortened by 7 bases and J by 10 bases, with 17 bases between the two germline ends. Germline CDR1 and CDR2: MDHEN and SYDVKM. CDR3 length equals 13 residues. Individually, cDNA molecules had unique molecular identifiers attached to them. Via MiXCR, TCRdb re-called the 5' RACE reads, giving one row per CDR3 protein. The table has over 70,000 distinct CDR3 sequences, about 15% seen once. Sample: whole blood. The source of this sequence is an adult who was a healthcare worker with PCR-confirmed SARS-CoV-2 infection or an uninfected control (not recorded which). V gene TRBV28 combines with J gene TRBJ2-1, with D perhaps TRBD2 (6 bases). The CDR3 DNA is TGTGCCAGCAATCGAGGGACTCCCAGGGAGCAGTTCTTC. This sequence encodes CASNRGTPREQFF.